This is a list of T cell receptor beta chains from one sample in a study of cytomegalovirus exposure and HLA in healthy donors. TCRdb's table, derived via immunoSEQ multiplex PCR, lists solely in-frame clones and lacks some. The sample has some 250,000 clones; over 80% are singletons. Sequenced material: PBMCs. The source is a woman in her forties in good health and CMV-seropositive. The conserved cysteine and the conserved F or W are not part of the CDR3 here. Each record gives: J gene, V gene, CDR3 length, CDR3 protein.

>TRBJ2-3|TRBV2|12
ASSEAPGTDTQY
>TRBJ2-5|TRBV18|13
ASSPAGGPGETQY
>TRBJ2-1|TRBV29-1|10
SVKTSGRVGF
>TRBJ1-2|TRBV6-6|9
ASTESYGYT
>TRBJ1-6|TRBV9|12
ASSVGVDNSPLH
>TRBJ1-4|TRBV19|13
ASELIGGTNEKLF
>TRBJ1-3|TRBV7-2|12
ASSLLLSGNTIY
>TRBJ1-4|TRBV5-8|15
ASSGGQGQLIGEKLF
>TRBJ1-2|TRBV2|10
ASSFDRDGYT
>TRBJ2-1|TRBV12-2|17
ASRLEALAGGPGYNEQF
>TRBJ2-3|TRBV11-1|16
ASSDSRLAGGPSDTQY
>NA|TRBV11-2|14
AIRVLSSDFSYEQY
>TRBJ1-4|TRBV6-5|11
ASSYGATEKLF
>TRBJ1-3|TRBV7-9|13
ASSLRRDRGVAIY
>TRBJ1-2|TRBV6-6|11
ASSFRGSKGYT
>TRBJ1-2|TRBV7-2|11
ASSFLGVYGYT
>TRBJ2-7|TRBV29-1|10
SVDGQGLEQY
>TRBJ1-2|TRBV18|12
ASSPGTGYYGYT
>TRBJ1-2|TRBV7-2|13
ASSLAGTGNYGYT
>TRBJ2-5|TRBV7-8|16
ASIPRGGSGRAGETQY
>TRBJ1-1|TRBV5-8|13
ASSLSAGMNTEAF
>TRBJ2-5|TRBV9|12
ASSVGRGEETQY
>TRBJ2-1|TRBV7-6|13
ASSPRGYSYNEQF
>TRBJ2-7|TRBV4-3|11
ASSHTTSDEQY
>TRBJ1-6|TRBV21-1|13
ASSKGRTGGSPLH
>TRBJ1-6|TRBV7-9|14
ASSLAGHSYNSPLH
>TRBJ1-4|TRBV19|14
ASSTRTLATNEKLF
>TRBJ1-2|TRBV9|11
ASSVGQGSGYT
>TRBJ2-7|TRBV7-9|14
ASSLLTSGSSYEQY
>TRBJ2-3|TRBV7-2|12
ASSTGLAIDTQY
>TRBJ1-5|TRBV7-2|14
ASREFGTPSNQPQH
>TRBJ2-7|TRBV6-5|13
ASSYTSGSSYEQY
>TRBJ1-3|TRBV19|12
ATSTGFSGNTIY
>TRBJ1-1|TRBV6-5|10
ASIRGNTEAF
>TRBJ2-7|TRBV29-1|11
SVEVTRGYEQY
>TRBJ2-7|TRBV5-6|12
ASTPSSGKYEQY
>TRBJ2-1|TRBV2|12
ASSARTSVGEQF
>TRBJ1-5|TRBV25-1|13
ASSDNRGSNQPQH
>TRBJ2-6|TRBV19|13
ASSFGGSGANVLT
>TRBJ2-5|TRBV5-1|13
ASSPNRQGGETQY
>TRBJ2-5|TRBV11-2|12
ASREGGGLETQY
>TRBJ1-5|TRBV6-9|13
ASSLEPTSNQPQH